This TCR beta chain is from a study of T cell responses to AZD1222 COVID-19 vaccine. Study observations and caveats: At study baseline, merely more than 5 AZD1222 recipients were seropositive. Epitopes outside B.1.351 and B.1.1.7 mutated regions reportedly drew nearly half of spike TCRs. CD4 TCRs covered the whole spike, strongest at regions 160-218 and 743-854.

About this clone: The antigen remains undetermined.

The CDR3 sequence is 12 residues long. The V gene lost 6 bases and the J gene lost 1 base, with 6 bases spanning the gap. CDR1 and CDR2 (germline): SNHLY, FYNNEI. The assay was immunoSEQ multiplex PCR, and TCRdb's table has in-frame clones only and misses some. The repertoire holds about 94,000 clones, with about 88% as singletons. The sample was peripheral blood, taken on day 0 of AZD1222 vaccination. This TCR derives from an adult in good health. J is TRBJ2-5 and V is TRBV2, with D hard to call. The CDR3 bases are TGTGCCAGCAGAGCGTCCCAAGAGACCCAGTACTTC. Translated: CASRASQETQYF.